This section outlines one T cell receptor (beta chain) sequence together with its context. Its specific antigen is unknown. Nothing much larger sits one base from this clone, and base qualities are not available. Library preparation used the immunoSEQ multiplex PCR assay. To provide template for TCR sequencing, every sample had RNA extracted and reverse transcribed into cDNA. SuperScript III was used to make first-strand cDNA, primed with a 2:1 mix of oligo-dT and random hexamers. Amplification bias was assessed with a synthetic immune receptor repertoire, and residual bias was removed computationally. The original methods were these. Raw reads were preprocessed for error removal, and CDR3 was defined according to IMGT conventions as running from the conserved cysteine to phenylalanine. Clonality was computed by normalizing Shannon entropy by log2 of the number of productive unique TCRs and subtracting the result from 1. Whether scalp clones were CD4 or CD8 was inferred by matching scalp TCRbeta sequences against CD4 and CD8 repertoires sorted from blood. TCRdb retrieved this table from immuneACCESS and kept in-frame rearrangements only. Not all clones are present; in checked studies, unresolved V genes account for under half, and no reason is known for the remainder. The DNA was the basis for D and trimming; V, J and clone size are from that table. A total of 140,000 to 150,000 clones appear in this sample, roughly 44% of them only once. In total, the top ten clones hold about 6.3% of the sample.

A distance of 8 bases separates the germline ends of V and J, which lose 5 bases and 3 bases respectively. The CDR3 runs 12 amino acids, cysteine and phenylalanine included. Of all the DNA, just the CDR3 is kept, 36 bases in frame from base 1. CDR1 and CDR2 were assigned from the germline V gene as SQVTM and ANQGSEA. This specimen comes from a study of CD8+ T cells in alopecia areata (dated by TCRdb to the late 2010s). About the study as a whole: Treated patients were enrolled in an open-label pilot trial of oral tofacitinib at 5 to 10 mg twice daily for moderate-to-severe alopecia areata. To study T cell clonal expansion in alopecia areata, the researchers applied high-throughput TCRbeta sequencing to both the C3H/HeJ mouse model and human patients. RNA came from the PAXgene miRNA kit for fixed scalp, the miRNeasy kit for PBMCs, and the RNeasy kit for mouse skin. Scalp clonality was compared across normal scalp (n=4), patchy alopecia areata scalp (n=8), and alopecia totalis/universalis scalp (n=8). Tofacitinib was administered for 6 to 18 months, and 6 months of follow-up off drug were then conducted to assess delayed response and recurrence. Tofacitinib-treated patients had biopsies at baseline and at 4 and 24 weeks of treatment, with a later scalp biopsy in several patients. In humans, TCRbeta sequencing was performed on scalp tissue and on sorted CD4+ and CD8+ peripheral blood T cells from healthy controls and from patients with patchy or totalis/universalis alopecia areata. immunoSEQ multiplex PCR using 35 Vbeta forward primers and 13 Jbeta reverse primers was used to amplify TCRbeta CDR3 regions. Results the study describes overall, beyond this receptor: Shared TCR sequences between patients were less evident than in mice, which may be partly attributable to HLA diversity in the patient population. Resident alphabeta T cells in normal human skin are also sequenced, complicating scalp TCR repertoire analysis, unlike mouse skin dominated by gammadelta T cells. Lesional scalp, especially in alopecia totalis/universalis, showed higher clonality and more expanded CD8+ clones than normal scalp, suggesting antigenic drive.

Peripheral blood and lesional scalp punch biopsies were obtained from patients with alopecia areata. After PBMCs were isolated by density centrifugation and stained for CD3, CD4 and CD8, a FACSAria was used to sort CD4+ and CD8+ T cells. Recombination connected TRBV29-1 to TRBJ1-5, with an unclear D gene assignment. The sequenced sample consisted of CD4+ T cells sorted from blood. The TCR originated in a human donor with alopecia areata. The DNA reads TGCAGCGTTCGGACGGACAATCAGCCCCAGCATTTT. This encodes CSVRTDNQPQHF.